Presented here are 4 T cell receptor beta chains from one specimen sequenced in a study of T cell changes during pregnancy in multiple sclerosis. Method: immunoSEQ multiplex PCR; TCRdb's copy keeps in-frame clones and lacks some. The table shows around 70,000 clones, with about 90% occurring only once. Sequencing used peripheral blood, obtained in the second trimester of pregnancy. These receptors came from a female donor with multiple sclerosis, enrolled in a pregnancy study.

The chain uses TRBV11-1 and TRBJ2-4; 8 bases map to TRBD1. This CDR3 has 19 amino acids. V lost 1 base, J lost 1 base, and 12 bases stayed unmatched. Per germline, CDR1 SGHAT and CDR2 FQDESV (reference sequence). The CDR3 DNA sequence: TGTGCCAGCAGCTTAGAGGGAAGACAGGGGAAATCGGCCAAAAACATTCAGTACTTC. As protein: CASSLEGRQGKSAKNIQYF.

The chain joins TRBV5-1 to TRBJ1-3; D not certain. Germline CDR1 SGHRS, CDR2 YFSETQ. With 2 bases removed from V and 2 bases from J, the gap between germline ends came to 11 bases. The CDR3 totals 15 residues. Here the CDR3 reads CASSLGGRTGNTIYF. The CDR3 DNA follows: TGCGCCAGCAGCTTAGGCGGGAGAACTGGAAACACCATATATTTT.

The chain uses TRBV4-2 and TRBJ2-3, with 7 bases that match TRBD1. CDR1 is LGHNA and CDR2 is YNFKEQ in the germline V gene. Unmatched junction bases numbered 13, after V lost 1 base and J lost 9 bases. This CDR3 has 16 amino acids. Here the CDR3 DNA reads TGTGCCAGCAGCCAAGGTGACAGGGTGGGGATGAGGACGCAGTATTTT. Its translation: CASSQGDRVGMRTQYF.

The V gene is TRBV5-6, the J gene TRBJ2-3, with TRBD2 identical over 9 bases. Germline CDR1 is SGHDT and CDR2 is YYEEEE. The CDR3 sequence is 17 residues long. V shed 0 bases, J shed 2 bases, and the junction held 7 bases outside the gene matches. The CDR3: CASSLVGGGAPTDTQYF. DNA for the CDR3: TGTGCCAGCAGCTTGGTTGGCGGGGGGGCCCCCACAGATACGCAGTATTTT.